Reported below is one T cell receptor beta chain. V was pared by 3 bases and J by 6 bases, with 12 bases between. The CDR3 spans 13 residues. The germline CDR1 and CDR2 sequences are LGHNA and YSLEER. Both 60 Vbeta primers and 13 Jbeta primers went into the PCR. As handled by the study authors: In a later analysis, some 80 million unique TCR beta chains included roughly 11 million shared by two or more donors. Profiling relied on immunoSEQ multiplex PCR, and the TCRdb table lists in-frame clones only, not all of them. The V and J calls and clone size are taken from that table; D and trimming were inferred from the DNA. The sample gives roughly 120,000 clones, roughly 83% of which show up once; roughly 2% is in the top ten. Though probably carrying unrecorded immune exposures, donors were nominally healthy at sampling. The sample is drawn from a study of cytomegalovirus exposure and HLA in healthy donors. Overall study: An analysis done earlier identified around 100 million unique TCR beta sequences from approximately 180 million T cells.

Sequenced material: PBMCs. This receptor was identified in a man aged 18-30 years in good health and CMV-seronegative. V gene TRBV4-3 combines with J gene TRBJ2-7; D not certain. The CDR3 DNA sequence: TGCGCCAGCAGCCATGACCTAGAGCGCGAGCAGTACTTC. It codes for CASSHDLEREQYF.